This TCR beta chain was recovered during a study of T cells expressing NK-cell markers. This CDR3 is 12 amino acids long. Germline loops: CDR1 MNHEY, CDR2 SMNVEV (reference sequence). From its re-call of the 5' RACE reads, TCRdb lists each CDR3 protein once, without DNA. The specimen's table records 350,000 to 450,000 distinct CDR3 sequences. This clonotype was obtained from a man aged 18 to 69 in good health. V gene TRBV27 combines with J gene TRBJ1-1; the D gene TCRdb calls, TRBD1, cannot be checked with no DNA. Sequences were obtained from blood T cells: a sorted CD56 or NKG2C T cell subset, CD4+ or CD8+ T cells, or bulk PBMC T cells (not recorded which). The CDR3 is CASSFRTGKAFF.